Listed below are T cell receptor beta chains from one sample, sequenced in a study of T-cell memory formation after mild COVID-19. MiXCR was run by TCRdb on the 5' RACE reads, yielding one entry per CDR3 protein. The sample shows about 350,000 distinct CDR3 sequences, approximately 29% of them seen only once. Sequencing used PBMCs or a T cell subset sorted from them (not recorded which). All receptors derive from an adult woman who had mild COVID-19 (a few samples of this study predate the infection). Cell type and time point are not known. The CDR3 runs from the conserved cysteine through the conserved F or W. Fields, in order: CDR3 protein, CDR3 DNA, clone size, V gene, J gene, CDR3 length, D gene. A D gene is named only where the DNA matches it firmly. A clone size is listed for some rows: how often the clone was seen (once, few, many), or a class if it is expanded.

CDR3: CASSRDGRNTIYF
DNA: TGTGCCAGCAGCCGTGACGGCAGAAACACCATATATTTT
size: NA
V: TRBV3-1
J: TRBJ1-3
length: 13
D: NA

CDR3: CASSSGTPNSPLHF
DNA: TGTGCCAGCAGCTCCGGGACACCGAATTCACCCCTCCACTTT
size: few
V: TRBV7-3
J: TRBJ1-6
length: 14
D: NA

CDR3: CASRVPSGANVLTF
DNA: TGCGCCAGCCGCGTACCCTCTGGGGCCAACGTCCTGACTTTC
size: NA
V: TRBV5-1
J: TRBJ2-6
length: 14
D: NA

CDR3: CASSHQREGYNEQFF
DNA: TGCGCCAGCAGCCACCAGCGGGAGGGTTACAATGAGCAGTTCTTC
size: NA
V: TRBV4-3
J: TRBJ2-1
length: 15
D: TRBD2

CDR3: CASSVSRLRAENNEQFF
DNA: TGTGCCAGCAGCGTATCCCGCCTCCGAGCGGAGAACAATGAGCAGTTCTTC
size: few
V: TRBV9
J: TRBJ2-1
length: 17
D: NA

CDR3: CASSQELRGGWLDTQYF
DNA: TGCGCCAGCAGCCAAGAGTTGCGGGGGGGCTGGCTAGATACGCAGTATTTT
size: few
V: TRBV4-1
J: TRBJ2-3
length: 17
D: TRBD2

CDR3: CASSLVPVGRNTGELFF
DNA: TGTGCCAGCAGCTTAGTCCCCGTAGGTCGCAACACCGGGGAGCTGTTTTTT
size: NA
V: TRBV7-9
J: TRBJ2-2
length: 17
D: NA

CDR3: CASSLERVHEQYF
DNA: TGTGCCAGCAGCTTGGAAAGGGTTCACGAGCAGTACTTC
size: NA
V: TRBV5-5
J: TRBJ2-7
length: 13
D: NA

CDR3: CASRQEGSLSGETQYF
DNA: TGTGCCAGCAGGCAGGAGGGTAGCCTTTCCGGCGAGACCCAGTACTTC
size: NA
V: TRBV2
J: TRBJ2-5
length: 16
D: NA

CDR3: CASSPAATNEKLFF
DNA: TGTGCCAGCAGCCCAGCGGCAACTAATGAAAAACTGTTTTTT
size: few
V: TRBV3-1
J: TRBJ1-4
length: 14
D: NA

CDR3: CASSPSGGQYEQYF
DNA: TGTGCCAGCAGCCCCTCAGGGGGCCAATACGAGCAGTACTTC
size: NA
V: TRBV13
J: TRBJ2-7
length: 14
D: TRBD1

CDR3: CASSLVVGGSYNEQFF
DNA: TGTGCCAGCAGCTTAGTGGTGGGAGGATCCTACAATGAGCAGTTCTTC
size: NA
V: TRBV7-9
J: TRBJ2-1
length: 16
D: NA

CDR3: CASSPSDQRGTQYF
DNA: TGTGCCAGTAGTCCATCGGACCAGAGGGGGACCCAGTACTTC
size: few
V: TRBV19
J: TRBJ2-5
length: 14
D: NA

CDR3: CASSDPGGRNTGELFF
DNA: TGTGCCAGCAGCGATCCAGGGGGCAGGAACACCGGGGAGCTGTTTTTT
size: few
V: TRBV9
J: TRBJ2-2
length: 16
D: TRBD1

CDR3: CASSPGQPMNEKLFF
DNA: TGTGCCAGCTCACCCGGGCAACCGATGAATGAAAAACTGTTTTTT
size: NA
V: TRBV18
J: TRBJ1-4
length: 15
D: NA

CDR3: CASSQNTGPGETQYF
DNA: TGCGCCAGCAGCCAGAACACAGGGCCCGGTGAGACCCAGTACTTC
size: few
V: TRBV5-1
J: TRBJ2-5
length: 15
D: NA

CDR3: CASSVVSGGTDTQYF
DNA: TGTGCCAGCAGCGTAGTCAGCGGGGGCACAGATACGCAGTATTTT
size: NA
V: TRBV9
J: TRBJ2-3
length: 15
D: TRBD2

CDR3: CSASRHVAVLEQYF
DNA: TGCAGTGCTAGCAGGCACGTAGCAGTTCTCGAGCAGTACTTC
size: NA
V: TRBV20-1
J: TRBJ2-7
length: 14
D: NA

CDR3: CASSHSGGATDTQYF
DNA: TGTGCCAGCAGCCACAGCGGGGGGGCGACAGATACGCAGTATTTT
size: NA
V: TRBV9
J: TRBJ2-3
length: 15
D: TRBD2

CDR3: CASIKPRGAYNEQFF
DNA: TGTGCCAGCATCAAACCTAGGGGGGCCTACAATGAGCAGTTCTTC
size: NA
V: TRBV12-3/TRBV12-4
J: TRBJ2-1
length: 15
D: NA

CDR3: CSVLLAGQGEQFF
DNA: TGCAGCGTTCTCCTAGCGGGTCAGGGTGAGCAGTTCTTC
size: many
V: TRBV29-1
J: TRBJ2-1
length: 13
D: TRBD2

CDR3: CSARGSTDSRTPQETQYF
DNA: TGCAGTGCTAGAGGGTCTACGGACAGCCGTACACCCCAAGAGACCCAGTACTTC
size: NA
V: TRBV20-1
J: TRBJ2-5
length: 18
D: NA